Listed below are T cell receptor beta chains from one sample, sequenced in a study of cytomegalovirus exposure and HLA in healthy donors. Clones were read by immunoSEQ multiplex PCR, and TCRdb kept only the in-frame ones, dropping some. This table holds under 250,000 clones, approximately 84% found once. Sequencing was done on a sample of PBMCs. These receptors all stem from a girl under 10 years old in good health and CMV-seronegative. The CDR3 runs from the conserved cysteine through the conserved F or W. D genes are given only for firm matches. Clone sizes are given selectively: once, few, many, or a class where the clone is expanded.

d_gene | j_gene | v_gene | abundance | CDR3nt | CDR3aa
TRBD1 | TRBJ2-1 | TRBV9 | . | TGTGCCAGCAGCGTAGATTTCGCCAGGGGGAGTTACAATGAGCAGTTCTTC | CASSVDFARGSYNEQFF
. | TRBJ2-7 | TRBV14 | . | TGTGCCAGCAGCCAAGGGGGCCGAGACTACGAGCAGTACTTC | CASSQGGRDYEQYF
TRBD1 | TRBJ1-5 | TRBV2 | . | TGTGCCAGCAGTGAGAGGCCCCGGGACAGAGCTCGCAATCAGCCCCAGCATTTT | CASSERPRDRARNQPQHF
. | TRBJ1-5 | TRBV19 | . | TGTGCCAGTAGTACGACAGCCTTTAGCAATCAGCCCCAGCATTTT | CASSTTAFSNQPQHF
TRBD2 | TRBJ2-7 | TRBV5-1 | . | TGCGCCAGCAGCTTCGGGACTAGCGACTCCTACGAGCAGTACTTC | CASSFGTSDSYEQYF
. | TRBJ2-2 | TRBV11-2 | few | TGTGCCAGCAGCCTGTATCGGGCCGGGGAGCTGTTTTTT | CASSLYRAGELFF
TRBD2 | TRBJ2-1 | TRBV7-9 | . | TGTGCCAGCAGCTCTTTTTCGGGACTAGCGGACAATGAGCAGTTCTTC | CASSSFSGLADNEQFF
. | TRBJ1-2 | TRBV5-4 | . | TGTGCCAGCAGCCCACCCGACAGGCTCTCGATCTATGGCTACACCTTC | CASSPPDRLSIYGYTF
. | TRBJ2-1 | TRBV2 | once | TGTGCCAGCAGTGGGGACTCTGGCGGTGAGCAGTTCTTC | CASSGDSGGEQFF
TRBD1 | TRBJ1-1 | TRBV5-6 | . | TGTGCCAGCAGCCCTATGGGACAGGGGTTGAACACTGAAGCTTTCTTT | CASSPMGQGLNTEAFF
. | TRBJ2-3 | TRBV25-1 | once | TGTGCCAGCAGTGGGCCGACAGGGAGGACAGATACGCAGTATTTT | CASSGPTGRTDTQYF
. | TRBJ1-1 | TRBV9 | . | TGTGCCAGCAGCGTAGGTCGCAGGGGCACTGAAGCTTTCTTT | CASSVGRRGTEAFF
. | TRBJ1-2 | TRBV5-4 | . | TGTGCCAGCAGCCCTCCTGGAGTTATTACCCTTTCTCGTGGCTACACCTTC | CASSPPGVITLSRGYTF
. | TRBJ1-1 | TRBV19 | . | TGTGCCAGTGGCCCGGGGAAGAACACTGAAGCTTTCTTT | CASGPGKNTEAFF
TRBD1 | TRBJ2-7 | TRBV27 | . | TGTGCCAGCAGCCGGGACAGGAACTACGAGCAGTACTTC | CASSRDRNYEQYF
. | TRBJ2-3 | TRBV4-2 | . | TGTGCCAGCAGCCAAACCAAGCGGGGCACAGATACGCAGTATTTT | CASSQTKRGTDTQYF
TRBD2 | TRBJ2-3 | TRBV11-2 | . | TGTGCCAGCAGCTTCGCGGCGGGGGGGCGGGATACGCAGTATTTT | CASSFAAGGRDTQYF
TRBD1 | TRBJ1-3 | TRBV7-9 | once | TGTGCCAGCAGCTTAGGTCCGACAGGGTCTGGAAACACCATATATTTT | CASSLGPTGSGNTIYF
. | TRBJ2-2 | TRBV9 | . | TGTGCCAGCAGCGTACACGGGGAGCTGTTTTTT | CASSVHGELFF
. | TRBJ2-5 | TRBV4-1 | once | TGCGCCAGCAGCCAAGCCCCGCAAGAGACCCAGTACTTC | CASSQAPQETQYF
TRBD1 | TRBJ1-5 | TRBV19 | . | TGTGCCAGTAGTAGGGCCGGACAGGAGAATCAGCCCCAGCATTTT | CASSRAGQENQPQHF
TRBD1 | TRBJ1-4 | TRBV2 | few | TGTGCCAGCAGCCGGGACAGGGGTGCAACTAATGAAAAACTGTTTTTT | CASSRDRGATNEKLFF
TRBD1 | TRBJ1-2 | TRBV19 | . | TGTGCCAGTAGTATAGGACAGGGTAACTATGGCTACACCTTC | CASSIGQGNYGYTF
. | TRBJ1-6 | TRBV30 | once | TGTGCCTGGAGTAAGGAGGTCAATTCACCCCTCCACTTT | CAWSKEVNSPLHF
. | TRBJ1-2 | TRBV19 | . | TGTGCCGCCAGACAGATCGAAAAGGATGGCTACACCTTC | CAARQIEKDGYTF
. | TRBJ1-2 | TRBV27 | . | TGTGCCAGCAGTTTTAGGGGTGATGGCAACTATGGCTACACCTTC | CASSFRGDGNYGYTF
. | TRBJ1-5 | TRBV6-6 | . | TGTGCCAGCAGTGATCAGGGGTCACGCAATCAGCCCCAGCATTTT | CASSDQGSRNQPQHF
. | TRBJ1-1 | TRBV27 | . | TGTGCCAGCAGCCCACAGCTAATGAACACTGAAGCTTTCTTT | CASSPQLMNTEAFF
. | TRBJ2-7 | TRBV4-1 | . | TGCGCCAGCAGCCACTTAGGGGCCTACGAGCAGTACTTC | CASSHLGAYEQYF
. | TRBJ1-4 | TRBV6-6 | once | TGTGCCAGCTTCAATCCGGGGGAGTCAGGAGAAAAACTGTTTTTT | CASFNPGESGEKLFF